Each of the 6 T cell receptor beta chains below was sequenced from the same sample in a study of breast tumors, draining lymph nodes, adjacent tissues. TCRdb passed the multiplex PCR reads through MiXCR, listing each CDR3 protein once. The sample includes 290,000 or so distinct CDR3 sequences, around 31% seen only once; the top ten take roughly 1.1%. Axillary draining lymph nodes of breast cancer patients supplied the node samples. The sample comprised axillary lymph node tissue. These receptors were collected from a female donor with breast cancer. Some clones in this sample may be carry-over from other donors' samples.

Details on this clonotype: With a much larger clone just one base away, this may be a read error. This chain uses TRBV5-1 with TRBJ1-2, with D perhaps TRBD1 (6 bases). Germline CDR1 reads SGHRS; CDR2 reads YFSETQ. The CDR3 is 14 residues long. The DNA for the CDR3 is TGCGCCAGCAGCTTTACAGGGAATAACTATGGCTGCACCTTC. Protein: CASSFTGNNYGCTF. Combining the CDR3 with reference TRBV5-1 and TRBJ1-2 gives the whole variable domain KAGVTQTPRYLIKTRGQQVTLSCSPISGHRSVSWYQQTPGQGLQFLFEYFSETQRNKGNFPGRFSGRQFSNSRSEMNVSTLELGDSALYLCASSFTGNNYGCTFGSGTRLTVV.

V gene TRBV27 combines with J gene TRBJ2-1, with D unresolved. V shed 1 base and J shed 0 bases, with 7 bases lying between them. There are 15 residues in the CDR3. Per the germline V gene, CDR1 is MNHEY and CDR2 is SMNVEV (reference sequence). CDR3 amino acids: CASSLYYSSYNEQFF. The CDR3 nucleotides are TGTGCCAGCAGTTTATATTATAGCTCCTACAATGAGCAGTTCTTC.

There are many counts of this clonotype. The chain recombines TRBV10-2 with TRBJ2-7; 9 bases agree with TRBD2. Germline V gene data show CDR1 as WSHSY and CDR2 as SAAADI. The CDR3 totals 15 residues. Trimming at V came to 4 bases and at J to 3 bases, leaving 7 bases not matched to a gene. CDR3 coding DNA: TGCGCCAGCAGTGTAGGTAGCGGGAGTGTCTACGAGCAGTACTTC. Its protein product is CASSVGSGSVYEQYF.

This clonotype was detected ten times or more. The chain has TRBV7-9 and TRBJ1-2; no reliable D call. The CDR3 extends over 13 amino acids. Germline V gives CDR1 SEHNR, CDR2 FQNEAQ (reference sequence). V gave up 5 bases and J gave up 5 bases, with 12 bases separating them. For the CDR3, the DNA is TGTGCCAGCAGCCTCATGAGGCCTTATGGCTACACCTTC. This codes for CASSLMRPYGYTF.

This clonotype was recorded only once. The chain links TRBV3-1 to TRBJ1-6, with 7 positions matching TRBD1. This CDR3 is built from 15 residues. CDR1 and CDR2 from the germline V gene are LGHDT and YNNKEL (reference sequence). V was clipped by 2 bases and J by 6 bases; unmatched bases: 4. For the CDR3, the DNA is TGTGCCAGCAGCCAACAGGCAGGGGGTAATTCACCCCTCCACTTT. Protein: CASSQQAGGNSPLHF.

In this sample, this clonotype turned up many times. The chain uses TRBV10-2 and TRBJ2-2, with 9 bases aligning to TRBD2. Germline trimming cut 7 bases from V and 2 bases from J; bases unmatched to any gene: 5. This CDR3 comprises 15 residues. The germline gives CDR1 WSHSY, CDR2 SAAADI. CDR3 nucleotides: TGCGCCAGCATTATGACTAGCGGAAACACCGGGGAGCTGTTTTTT. Translating gives CASIMTSGNTGELFF.